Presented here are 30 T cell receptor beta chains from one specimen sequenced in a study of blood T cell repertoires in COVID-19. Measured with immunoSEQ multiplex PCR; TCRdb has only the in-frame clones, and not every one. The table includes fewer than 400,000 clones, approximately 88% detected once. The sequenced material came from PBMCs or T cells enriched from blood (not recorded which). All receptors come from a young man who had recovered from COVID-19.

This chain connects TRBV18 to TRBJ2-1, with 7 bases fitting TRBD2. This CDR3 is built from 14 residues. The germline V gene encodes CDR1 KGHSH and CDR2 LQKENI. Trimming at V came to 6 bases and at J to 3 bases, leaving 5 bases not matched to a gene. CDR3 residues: CASSLSGDYNEQFF. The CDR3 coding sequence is TGTGCCAGCTCGCTCAGCGGGGACTACAATGAGCAGTTCTTC.

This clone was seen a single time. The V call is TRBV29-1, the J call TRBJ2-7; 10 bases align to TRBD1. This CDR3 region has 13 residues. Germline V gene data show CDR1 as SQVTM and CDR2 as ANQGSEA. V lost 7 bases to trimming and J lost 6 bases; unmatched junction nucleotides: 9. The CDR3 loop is CSAQRGQGSEQYF. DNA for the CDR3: TGCAGCGCCCAGCGGGGACAGGGGTCCGAGCAGTACTTC.

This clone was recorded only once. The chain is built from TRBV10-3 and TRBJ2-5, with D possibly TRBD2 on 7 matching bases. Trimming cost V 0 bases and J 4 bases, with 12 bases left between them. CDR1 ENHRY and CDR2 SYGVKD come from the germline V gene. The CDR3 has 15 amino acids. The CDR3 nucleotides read TGTGCCATCAGTGAGTCTATGGGGGGGCGAGAGACCCAGTACTTC. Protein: CAISESMGGRETQYF.

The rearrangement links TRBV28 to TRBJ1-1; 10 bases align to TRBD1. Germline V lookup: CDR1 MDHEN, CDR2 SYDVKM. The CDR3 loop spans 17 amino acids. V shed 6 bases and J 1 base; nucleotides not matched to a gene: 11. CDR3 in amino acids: CASRMKGGTGANTEAFF. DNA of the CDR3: TGTGCCAGCAGGATGAAAGGAGGGACAGGGGCGAACACTGAAGCTTTCTTT.

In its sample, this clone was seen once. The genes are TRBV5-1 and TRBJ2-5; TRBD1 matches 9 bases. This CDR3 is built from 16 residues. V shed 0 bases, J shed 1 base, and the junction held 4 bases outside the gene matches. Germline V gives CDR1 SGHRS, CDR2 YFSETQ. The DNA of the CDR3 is TGCGCCAGCAGCTTGGCCACAGGGGGCGGCCAAGAGACCCAGTACTTC. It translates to CASSLATGGGQETQYF.

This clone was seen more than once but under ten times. The CDR3 reads CASSPRAGVFQETQYF. The CDR3 nucleotides are TGTGCCAGTAGCCCCCGGGCGGGGGTATTCCAAGAGACCCAGTACTTC. The V gene is TRBV19, the J gene TRBJ2-5; 7 nucleotides line up with TRBD2. The CDR3 sequence is 16 residues long. The junction had 11 bases not matched to a gene; V was cut back by 6 bases and J by 1 base. Per germline, CDR1 LNHDA and CDR2 SQIVND (reference sequence).

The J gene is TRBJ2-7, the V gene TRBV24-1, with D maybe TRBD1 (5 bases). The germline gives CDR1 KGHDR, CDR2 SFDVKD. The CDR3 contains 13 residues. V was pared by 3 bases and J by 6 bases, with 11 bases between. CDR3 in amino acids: CATSDGAGPEQYF. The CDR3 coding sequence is TGTGCCACCAGTGATGGCGCAGGGCCCGAGCAGTACTTC.

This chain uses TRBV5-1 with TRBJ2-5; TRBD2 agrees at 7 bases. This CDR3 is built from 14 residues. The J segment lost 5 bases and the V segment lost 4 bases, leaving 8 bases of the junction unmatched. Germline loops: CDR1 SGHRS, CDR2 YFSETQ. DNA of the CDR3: TGCGCCAGCAGCGGCCCGGGACTACCTGAGACCCAGTACTTC. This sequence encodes CASSGPGLPETQYF. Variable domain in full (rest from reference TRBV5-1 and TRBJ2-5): KAGVTQTPRYLIKTRGQQVTLSCSPISGHRSVSWYQQTPGQGLQFLFEYFSETQRNKGNFPGRFSGRQFSNSRSEMNVSTLELGDSALYLCASSGPGLPETQYFGPGTRLLVL.

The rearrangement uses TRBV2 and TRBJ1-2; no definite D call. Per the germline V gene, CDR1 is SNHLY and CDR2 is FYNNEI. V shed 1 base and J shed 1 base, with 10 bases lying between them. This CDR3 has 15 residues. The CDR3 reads CASSEGEGGNYGYTF. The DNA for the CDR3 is TGTGCCAGCAGTGAAGGGGAGGGAGGTAACTATGGCTACACCTTC.

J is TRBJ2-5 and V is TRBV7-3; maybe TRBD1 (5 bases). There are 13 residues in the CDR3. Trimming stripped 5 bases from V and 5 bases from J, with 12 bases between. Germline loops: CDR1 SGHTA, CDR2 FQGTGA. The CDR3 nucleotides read TGTGCCAGCAGCCACAGGTCCGGGGAGACCCAGTACTTC. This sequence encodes CASSHRSGETQYF.

The CDR3 region has the DNA TGTGCCACCAGCAGAACTGGAGGGACAGATACGCAGTATTTT. It is translated as CATSRTGGTDTQYF. This chain uses TRBV24-1 with TRBJ2-3, with D possibly TRBD2 on 6 matching bases. V was pared by 7 bases and J by 3 bases, with 13 bases between. The CDR3 runs to 14 residues. The germline gives CDR1 KGHDR, CDR2 SFDVKD.

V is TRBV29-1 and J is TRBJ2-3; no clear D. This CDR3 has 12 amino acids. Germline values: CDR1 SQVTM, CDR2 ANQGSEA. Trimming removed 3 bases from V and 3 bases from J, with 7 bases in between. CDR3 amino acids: CSVEAQTDTQYF. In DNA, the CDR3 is TGCAGCGTTGAGGCACAGACAGATACGCAGTATTTT.

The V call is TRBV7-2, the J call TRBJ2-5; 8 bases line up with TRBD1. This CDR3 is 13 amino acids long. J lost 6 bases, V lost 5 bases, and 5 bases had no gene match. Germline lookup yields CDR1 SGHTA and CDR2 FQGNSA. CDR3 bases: TGTGCCAGCAGCAAGGACAGGGAACAGACCCAGTACTTC. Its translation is CASSKDREQTQYF.

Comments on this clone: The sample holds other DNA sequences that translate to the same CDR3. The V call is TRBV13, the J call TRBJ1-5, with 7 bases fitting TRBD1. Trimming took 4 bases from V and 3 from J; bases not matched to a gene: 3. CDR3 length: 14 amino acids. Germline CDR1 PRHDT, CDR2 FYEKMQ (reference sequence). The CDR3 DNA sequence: TGTGCCAGCAGCTCGACAGGGTCCAATCAGCCCCAGCATTTT. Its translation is CASSSTGSNQPQHF.

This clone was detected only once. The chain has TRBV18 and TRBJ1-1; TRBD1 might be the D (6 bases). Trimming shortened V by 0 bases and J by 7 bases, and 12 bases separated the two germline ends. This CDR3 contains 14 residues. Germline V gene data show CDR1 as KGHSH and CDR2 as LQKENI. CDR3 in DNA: TGTGCCAGCTCACCACCACAGGGTGTAGGTGAAGCTTTCTTT. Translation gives CASSPPQGVGEAFF.

Here the CDR3 DNA reads TGTGCCACCGGGACAGATAATTCACCCCTCCACTTT. This gives the protein CATGTDNSPLHF. This sequence joins TRBV30 and TRBJ1-6, with 7 bases aligning to TRBD1. CDR1 and CDR2 (germline): GTSNPN, SVGIG (reference sequence). The V gene end was trimmed by 8 bases and the J gene end by 5 bases; junction bases not matched to a gene: 3. The length of the CDR3 is 12 residues.

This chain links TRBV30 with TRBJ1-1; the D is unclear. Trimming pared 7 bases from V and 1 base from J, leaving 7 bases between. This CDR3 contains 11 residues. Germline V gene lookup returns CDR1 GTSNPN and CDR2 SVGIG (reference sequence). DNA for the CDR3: TGTGCCTCGACAAGGAACACTGAAGCTTTCTTT. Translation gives CASTRNTEAFF.

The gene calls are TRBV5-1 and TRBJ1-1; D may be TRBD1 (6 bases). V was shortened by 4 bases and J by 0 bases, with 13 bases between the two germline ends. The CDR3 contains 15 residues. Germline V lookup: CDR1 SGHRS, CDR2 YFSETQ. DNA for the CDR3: TGCGCCAGCAGCGGAGGACAGCCTATGAACACTGAAGCTTTCTTT. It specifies CASSGGQPMNTEAFF.

Written as DNA, the CDR3 is TGTGCCAGCAGTTTGACTAGCGGTAACACCGGGGAGCTGTTTTTT. Translating it yields CASSLTSGNTGELFF. This chain joins TRBV27 and TRBJ2-2; 9 bases line up with TRBD2. CDR1 and CDR2 (germline): MNHEY, SMNVEV (reference sequence). With 3 bases clipped from V and 2 bases from J, the junction kept 1 base outside the gene matches. The CDR3 has 15 amino acids.

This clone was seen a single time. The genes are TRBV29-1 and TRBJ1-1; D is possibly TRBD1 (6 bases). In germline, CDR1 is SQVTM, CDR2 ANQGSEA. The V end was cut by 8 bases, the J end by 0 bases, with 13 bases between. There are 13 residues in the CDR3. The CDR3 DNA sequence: TGCAGCATCGAAGGACAGATGAACACTGAAGCTTTCTTT. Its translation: CSIEGQMNTEAFF.

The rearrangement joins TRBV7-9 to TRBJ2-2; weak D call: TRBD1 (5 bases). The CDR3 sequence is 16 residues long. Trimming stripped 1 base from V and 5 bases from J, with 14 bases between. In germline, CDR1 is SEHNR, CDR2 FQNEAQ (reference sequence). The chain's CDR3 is CASSLVGHDLTGELFF. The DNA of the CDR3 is TGTGCCAGCAGCTTAGTAGGACACGACTTGACCGGGGAGCTGTTTTTT.

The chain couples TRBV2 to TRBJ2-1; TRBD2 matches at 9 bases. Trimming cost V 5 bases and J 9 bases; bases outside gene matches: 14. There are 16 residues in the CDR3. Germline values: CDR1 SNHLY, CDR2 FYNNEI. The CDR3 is CASSKTGTSSGGEQFF. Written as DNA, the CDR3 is TGTGCCAGCAGTAAAACCGGGACTAGCTCCGGGGGTGAGCAGTTCTTC.

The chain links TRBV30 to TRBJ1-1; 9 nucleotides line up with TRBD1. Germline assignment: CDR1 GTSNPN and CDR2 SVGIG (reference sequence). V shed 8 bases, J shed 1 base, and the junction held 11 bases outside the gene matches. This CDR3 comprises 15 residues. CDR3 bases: TGTGCCCTAATTCCGGGACAGGGATCGAACACTGAAGCTTTCTTT. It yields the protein CALIPGQGSNTEAFF.

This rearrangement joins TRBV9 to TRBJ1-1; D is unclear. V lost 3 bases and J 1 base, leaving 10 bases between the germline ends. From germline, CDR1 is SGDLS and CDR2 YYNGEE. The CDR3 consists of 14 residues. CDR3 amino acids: CASSAVQRNTEAFF. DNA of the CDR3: TGTGCCAGCAGCGCCGTACAGAGGAACACTGAAGCTTTCTTT.

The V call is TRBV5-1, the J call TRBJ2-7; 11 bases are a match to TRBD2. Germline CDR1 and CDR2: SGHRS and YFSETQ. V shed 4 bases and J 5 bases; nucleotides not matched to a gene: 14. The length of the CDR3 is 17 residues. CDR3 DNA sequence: TGCGCCAGCAGCCGAGAGACTAGCGGGGAAATGTTGAACGAGCAGTACTTC. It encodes CASSRETSGEMLNEQYF.

The CDR3, as DNA: TGTGCCAGCAGTGCCAGGGGCGCGGGCAATCAGCCCCAGCATTTT. Its protein product is CASSARGAGNQPQHF. The rearrangement joins TRBV28 to TRBJ1-5, with D perhaps TRBD1 (6 bases). V lost 5 bases and J 2 bases, leaving 13 bases between the germline ends. The CDR3 covers 15 residues. Germline CDR1 is MDHEN and CDR2 is SYDVKM.

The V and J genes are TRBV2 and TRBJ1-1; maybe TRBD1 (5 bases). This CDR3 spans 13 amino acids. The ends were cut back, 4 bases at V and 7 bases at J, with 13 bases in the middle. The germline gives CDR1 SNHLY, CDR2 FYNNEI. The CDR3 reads CASSGVQGREAFF. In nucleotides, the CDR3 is TGTGCCAGCAGTGGAGTGCAGGGCCGTGAAGCTTTCTTT.

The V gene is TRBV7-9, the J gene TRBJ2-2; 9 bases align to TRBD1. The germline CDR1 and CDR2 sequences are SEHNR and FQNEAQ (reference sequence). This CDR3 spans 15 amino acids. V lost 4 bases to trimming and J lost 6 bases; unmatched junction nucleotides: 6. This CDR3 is CASSSDRGKSGELFF. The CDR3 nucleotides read TGTGCCAGCAGCTCCGACAGGGGGAAGTCCGGGGAGCTGTTTTTT.

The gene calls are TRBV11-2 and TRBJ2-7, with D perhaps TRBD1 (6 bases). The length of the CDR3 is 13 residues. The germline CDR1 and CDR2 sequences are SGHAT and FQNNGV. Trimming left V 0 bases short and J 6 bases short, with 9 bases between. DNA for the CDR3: TGTGCCAGCAGCTTAGATAGGGACACCGAGCAGTACTTC. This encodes CASSLDRDTEQYF.

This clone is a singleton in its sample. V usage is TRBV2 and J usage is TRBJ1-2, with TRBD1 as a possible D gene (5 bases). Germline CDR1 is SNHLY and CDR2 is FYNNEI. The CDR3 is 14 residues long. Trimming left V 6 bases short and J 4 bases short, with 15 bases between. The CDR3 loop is CASRGTLLGYGYTF. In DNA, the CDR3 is TGTGCCAGCAGGGGGACTCTGCTGGGCTATGGCTACACCTTC. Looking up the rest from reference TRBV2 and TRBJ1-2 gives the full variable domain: EPEVTQTPSHQVTQMGQEVILRCVPISNHLYFYWYRQILGQKVEFLVSFYNNEISEKSEIFDDQFSVERPDGSNFTLKIRSTKLEDSAMYFCASRGTLLGYGYTFGSGTRLTVV.